This T cell receptor (beta chain) was found in a study of blood T cell repertoires in COVID-19. For the study at large: Acute and convalescent COVID-19 samples came from the United States, Italy and Spain. From T cells, B-cell-depleted T cells, or PBMCs came the material, which was cDNA or gDNA.

In the original analysis: For nucleated cells, counts were estimated from reference gene primer amplification. Assay used: immunoSEQ multiplex PCR; TCRdb lists only in-frame clones, some missing. That table furnishes V, J and clone size, whereas the DNA furnished D and trimming. This sample has a few hundred thousand clones; roughly 77% occur once, and the top ten carry under 1.2%. Trimming at V came to 3 bases and at J to 10 bases, leaving 6 bases not matched to a gene. This CDR3 is built from 13 residues. Per the germline V gene, CDR1 is SGHDT and CDR2 is YYEEEE. V usage is TRBV5-6 and J usage is TRBJ2-1, with 8 nucleotides matching TRBD1. The sample taken for sequencing was peripheral blood. This TCR derives from a human donor with acute or convalescent COVID-19. The donor label of this sample is uncertain. As DNA, the CDR3 is TGTGCCAGCAGCTCTTGGACAGGGAGGGAGCAGTTCTTC. Encoded protein: CASSSWTGREQFF.